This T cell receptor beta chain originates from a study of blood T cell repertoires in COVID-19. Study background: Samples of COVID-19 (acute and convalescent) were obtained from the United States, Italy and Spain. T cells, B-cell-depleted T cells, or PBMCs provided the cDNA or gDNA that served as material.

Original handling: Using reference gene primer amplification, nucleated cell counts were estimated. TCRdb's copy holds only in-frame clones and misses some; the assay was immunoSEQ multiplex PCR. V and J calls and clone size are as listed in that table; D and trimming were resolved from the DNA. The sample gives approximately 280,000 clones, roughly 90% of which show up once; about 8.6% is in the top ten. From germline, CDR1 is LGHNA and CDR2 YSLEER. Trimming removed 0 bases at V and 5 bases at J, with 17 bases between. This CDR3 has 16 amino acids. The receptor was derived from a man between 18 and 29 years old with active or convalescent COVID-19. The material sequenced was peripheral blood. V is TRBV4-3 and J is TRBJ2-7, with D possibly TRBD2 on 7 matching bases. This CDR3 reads CASSQDLGGGRDEQYF. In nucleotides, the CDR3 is TGCGCCAGCAGCCAAGATCTGGGGGGGGGCCGGGACGAGCAGTACTTC.